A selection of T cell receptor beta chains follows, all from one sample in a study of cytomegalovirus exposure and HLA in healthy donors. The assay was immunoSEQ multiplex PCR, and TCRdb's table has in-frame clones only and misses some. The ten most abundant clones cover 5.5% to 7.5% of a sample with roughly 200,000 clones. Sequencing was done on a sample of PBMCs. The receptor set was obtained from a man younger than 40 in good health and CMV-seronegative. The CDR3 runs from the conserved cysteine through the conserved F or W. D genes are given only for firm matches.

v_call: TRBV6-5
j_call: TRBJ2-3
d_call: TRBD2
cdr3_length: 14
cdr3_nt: TGTGCCAGCAGTTACGGGGACTACCCAGATACGCAGTATTTT
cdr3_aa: CASSYGDYPDTQYF

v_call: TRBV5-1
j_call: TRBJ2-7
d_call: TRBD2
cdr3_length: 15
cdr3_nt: TGCGCCAGCAGCTTGGTTGGGGGGGAGGGCTACGAGCAGTACTTC
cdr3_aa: CASSLVGGEGYEQYF

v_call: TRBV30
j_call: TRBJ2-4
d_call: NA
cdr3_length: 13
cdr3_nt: TGTGCCTGGAGTGTGAAGGGGCAAAACATTCAGTACTTC
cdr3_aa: CAWSVKGQNIQYF

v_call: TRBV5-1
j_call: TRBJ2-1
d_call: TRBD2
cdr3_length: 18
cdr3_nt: TGCGCCAGCAGCCCGGGGACTAGCGGGAGTGTCGGATACAATGAGCAGTTCTTC
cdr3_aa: CASSPGTSGSVGYNEQFF

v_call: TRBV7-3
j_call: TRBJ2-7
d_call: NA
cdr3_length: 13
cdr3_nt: TGTGCCAGCAGCTCCGGGGTAGCCTACGAGCAGTACTTC
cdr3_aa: CASSSGVAYEQYF

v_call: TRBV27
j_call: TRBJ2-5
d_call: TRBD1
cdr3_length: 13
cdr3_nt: TGTGCCAGCAGTAGACAGGGATTGGAGACCCAGTACTTC
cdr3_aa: CASSRQGLETQYF

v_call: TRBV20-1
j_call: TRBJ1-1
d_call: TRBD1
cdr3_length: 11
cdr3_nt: TGCAGTGCTCTCCGACAGGGCCAGTTCACATTT
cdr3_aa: CSALRQGQFTF

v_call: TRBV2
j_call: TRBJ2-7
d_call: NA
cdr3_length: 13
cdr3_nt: TGTGCCAGCAGCCCGGAGGGAGGGGGAGAGCAGTACTTC
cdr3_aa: CASSPEGGGEQYF

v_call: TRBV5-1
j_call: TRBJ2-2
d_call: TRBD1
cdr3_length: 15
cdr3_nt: TGCGCCAGCAAAGGACAGGGACGGAACACCGGGGAGCTGTTTTTT
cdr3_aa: CASKGQGRNTGELFF

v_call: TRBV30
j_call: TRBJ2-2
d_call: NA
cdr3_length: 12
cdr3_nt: TGTGCCTGTTTTCATGACACCGGGGAGCTGTTTTTT
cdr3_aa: CACFHDTGELFF

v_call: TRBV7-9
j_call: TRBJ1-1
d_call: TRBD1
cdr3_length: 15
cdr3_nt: TGTGCCAGCAGCTTGACCGCCAGGGGGGACACTGAAGCTTTCTTT
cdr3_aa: CASSLTARGDTEAFF

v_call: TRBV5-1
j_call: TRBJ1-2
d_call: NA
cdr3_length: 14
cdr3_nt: TGCGCCAGCAGCGTGGGGGGGCCGGAGTATGGCTACACCTTC
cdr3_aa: CASSVGGPEYGYTF